These T cell receptor beta chains were read from a single sample in a study of blood T cell repertoires in COVID-19. Some clones are missing from TCRdb's copy, which holds only in-frame ones; the method was immunoSEQ multiplex PCR. The data contain about 81,000 clones, around 80% of them seen just once; the ten biggest clones take up approximately 7.3%. Input material: peripheral blood. All receptors come from a human donor in a cohort sampled during active COVID-19. Each CDR3 is given with its conserved first and last residue. A D gene is named only where the DNA matches it firmly. The size of a clone is reported for some rows only, either as once, few or many, or as a class for expanded clones.

. TRBJ1-2 . TRBV3-1/TRBV3-2 CASSAPGIYGYTF TGTGCCAGCAGCGCCCCCGGGATCTATGGCTACACCTTC
many TRBJ1-2 TRBD1 TRBV6-5 CASTLGQGLNGYTF TGTGCCAGCACCTTGGGACAGGGCTTAAATGGCTACACCTTC
few TRBJ1-5 TRBD1 TRBV19 CASSLRQGGPSNQPQHF TGTGCCAGTAGTTTGAGACAGGGGGGACCTAGCAATCAGCCCCAGCATTTT
. TRBJ2-5 . TRBV7-2 CASSHASYPGRGETQYF TGTGCCAGCAGCCACGCCTCTTACCCGGGGCGGGGAGAGACCCAGTACTTC
. TRBJ2-7 TRBD2 TRBV7-9 CASSSSGGLGSSYEQYF TGTGCCAGCAGCTCCTCGGGGGGGCTAGGCAGCTCCTACGAGCAGTACTTC
. TRBJ1-1 TRBD1 TRBV11-1 CASSSTGYEAFF TGTGCCAGCAGCTCGACAGGGTATGAAGCTTTCTTT
. TRBJ1-1 . TRBV5-8 CASSLVSGAEAFF TGTGCCAGCAGCTTGGTTTCTGGAGCTGAAGCTTTCTTT
. TRBJ1-5 TRBD1 TRBV4-1 CASSQDGTGGKQPQHF TGCGCCAGCAGCCAAGACGGGACAGGGGGCAAGCAGCCCCAGCATTTT
. TRBJ1-1 . TRBV11-2 CASSNRQVTHTEAFF TGTGCCAGCAGCAACCGACAGGTTACACACACTGAAGCTTTCTTT
once TRBJ2-5 TRBD2 TRBV4-1 CASSRSGLAEETQYF TGCGCCAGCAGCCGCTCGGGACTAGCTGAAGAGACCCAGTACTTC
. TRBJ2-3 TRBD1 TRBV6-6 CASGQGPDTQYF TGTGCCAGTGGACAGGGGCCAGATACGCAGTATTTT
few TRBJ2-7 . TRBV7-9 CASTAGGSSYEQYF TGTGCCAGCACCGCGGGTGGGAGCTCCTACGAGCAGTACTTC
. TRBJ1-1 . TRBV10-3 CAINEGGNTEAFF TGTGCCATCAACGAGGGTGGGAACACTGAAGCTTTCTTT
. TRBJ1-4 TRBD1 TRBV5-1 CASSPNGQGANEKLFF TGCGCCAGCAGCCCCAACGGCCAGGGGGCAAATGAAAAACTGTTTTTT
. TRBJ1-3 . TRBV7-6 CASSSGHGTSGNTIYF TGTGCCAGCAGCTCGGGACACGGGACCTCTGGAAACACCATATATTTT
. TRBJ2-5 TRBD2 TRBV19 CASRSGGSYETQYF TGTGCCAGTAGAAGCGGGGGGAGTTATGAGACCCAGTACTTC
once TRBJ2-7 TRBD1 TRBV7-6 CASTNGQGPGYEQYF TGTGCCAGCACCAACGGACAGGGCCCCGGTTACGAGCAGTACTTC
. TRBJ1-2 TRBD1 TRBV7-3 CASSLDGQGALGYTF TGTGCCAGCAGCTTAGATGGACAGGGGGCTCTGGGCTACACCTTC
. TRBJ2-1 TRBD1 TRBV7-8 CASSLTGGSYNEQFF TGTGCCAGCAGCTTAACAGGGGGCTCCTACAATGAGCAGTTCTTC
. TRBJ2-3 . TRBV6-6 CASSLVGTDTQYF TGTGCCAGCAGTTTAGTCGGCACAGATACGCAGTATTTT
. TRBJ2-7 . TRBV5-1 CASSQASYEQYF TGCGCCAGCAGTCAAGCCTCCTACGAGCAGTACTTC
. TRBJ2-1 TRBD1 TRBV6-6 CASSYPGTGGDEQFF TGTGCCAGCAGTTACCCCGGGACAGGGGGCGATGAGCAGTTCTTC
. TRBJ1-3 . TRBV3-1/TRBV3-2 CASSQEGGAGNTIYF TGTGCCAGCAGCCAGGAGGGGGGGGCAGGAAACACCATATATTTT
. TRBJ1-2 . TRBV6-5 CASRGGYYGYTF TGTGCCAGCAGAGGGGGTTATTATGGCTACACCTTC
. TRBJ2-1 TRBD2 TRBV29-1 CSVAGTSLNEQFF TGCAGCGTCGCCGGGACTAGCCTCAATGAGCAGTTCTTC
. TRBJ2-1 TRBD2 TRBV7-6 CASSQSGGYEQFF TGTGCCAGCAGCCAGAGCGGGGGCTATGAGCAGTTCTTC
. TRBJ1-1 TRBD1 TRBV7-9 CASSLRDRPFF TGTGCCAGCAGCTTGCGGGACAGGCCTTTCTTT
. TRBJ1-1 . TRBV25-1 CASSEFAGSNTEAFF TGTGCCAGCAGTGAATTTGCAGGGTCGAACACTGAAGCTTTCTTT
. TRBJ1-1 . TRBV6-5 CASRGQLMNTEAFF TGTGCCAGCAGAGGACAGTTAATGAACACTGAAGCTTTCTTT
. TRBJ2-7 . TRBV3-1/TRBV3-2 CASSLNPGQSYEQYF TGTGCCAGCAGCCTAAACCCGGGACAATCCTACGAGCAGTACTTC
. TRBJ2-7 TRBD1 TRBV6-5 CASGAGTGGSYEQYF TGTGCCAGCGGGGCCGGGACAGGGGGCAGCTACGAGCAGTACTTC
. TRBJ2-7 . TRBV7-9 CASSLDYYEQYF TGTGCCAGCAGCTTGGACTACTACGAGCAGTACTTC
. TRBJ1-2 TRBD1 TRBV27 CASRRQGRTGYTF TGTGCCAGCAGGCGACAGGGTCGGACCGGCTACACCTTC
. TRBJ2-6 TRBD1 TRBV19 CASSIPDRAPRVGLGANVLTF TGTGCCAGTAGTATCCCCGACAGGGCTCCAAGGGTTGGCCTCGGGGCCAACGTCCTGACTTTC
. TRBJ2-7 . TRBV6-5 CASRLAYEQYF TGTGCCAGCAGACTGGCCTACGAGCAGTACTTC
. TRBJ2-7 TRBD1 TRBV9 CASSSQGASYEQYF TGTGCCAGCAGTTCACAGGGGGCGTCGTACGAGCAGTACTTC
once TRBJ1-2 . TRBV6-5 CASSYPGTTGYTF TGTGCCAGCAGTTACCCTGGGACAACTGGCTACACCTTC
. TRBJ2-7 . TRBV7-3 CASSLRAGESYEQYF TGTGCCAGCAGCTTACGCGCAGGGGAATCCTACGAGCAGTACTTC
few TRBJ2-7 TRBD1 TRBV25-1 CASTQDRALRSSYEQYF TGTGCCAGCACCCAGGACAGGGCCCTGCGGTCGAGTTACGAGCAGTACTTC
. TRBJ1-1 . TRBV5-6 CASSWGGTEAFF TGTGCCAGCAGCTGGGGGGGAACTGAAGCTTTCTTT
few TRBJ1-4 . TRBV25-1 CASRPASRDNEKLFF TGTGCCAGCAGGCCGGCATCACGGGATAATGAAAAACTGTTTTTT
. TRBJ1-1 . TRBV30 CAWNSGILDTEAFF TGTGCCTGGAACTCGGGAATCCTGGACACTGAAGCTTTCTTT
. TRBJ2-5 . TRBV5-1 CASSLEDRRTTQYF TGCGCCAGCAGCTTGGAAGACAGGAGGACGACCCAGTACTTC
. TRBJ2-7 . TRBV5-1 CASSFVSFYEQYF TGCGCCAGCAGCTTCGTGAGTTTCTACGAGCAGTACTTC
. TRBJ1-2 . TRBV11-2 CASSLNRQVYGYTF TGTGCCAGCAGCTTAAACAGACAGGTCTATGGCTACACCTTC
. TRBJ1-1 . TRBV12-5 CASNREYGEAFF TGTGCTAGTAACAGGGAATACGGTGAAGCTTTCTTT
. TRBJ2-7 TRBD1 TRBV6-2/TRBV6-3 CASSKPGQGWDEQYF TGTGCCAGCAGTAAACCGGGACAGGGATGGGACGAGCAGTACTTC
. TRBJ1-1 . TRBV7-3 CASRRAGRETEAFF TGTGCCAGCAGGCGAGCCGGGAGAGAAACTGAAGCTTTCTTT
. TRBJ2-7 . TRBV9 CASSALVWDTTYEQYF TGTGCCAGCAGCGCCCTCGTGTGGGACACCACCTACGAGCAGTACTTC
. TRBJ1-5 . TRBV10-1 CANEAGTYNQPQHF TGCGCCAACGAGGCCGGGACATATAATCAGCCCCAGCATTTT
. TRBJ1-5 . TRBV6-6 CASSYGQSSNQPQHF TGTGCCAGCAGTTATGGGCAGAGTAGCAATCAGCCCCAGCATTTT
. TRBJ2-1 TRBD2 TRBV4-2 CASSQGLAGGNEQFF TGTGCCAGCAGCCAAGGTCTAGCGGGGGGTAATGAGCAGTTCTTC
. TRBJ2-7 TRBD1 TRBV29-1 CSVRQGAADEQYF TGCAGCGTTCGGCAGGGGGCAGCTGACGAGCAGTACTTC
. TRBJ1-2 TRBD1 TRBV4-1 CASSQLRTGGGYGYTF TGCGCCAGCAGCCAGCTTAGGACAGGGGGGGGCTATGGCTACACCTTC
once TRBJ1-3 . TRBV5-6 CASSLVATTGNTIYF TGTGCCAGCAGCTTGGTAGCGACTACTGGAAACACCATATATTTT
. TRBJ1-1 . TRBV3-1/TRBV3-2 CASSPLPGGSNTEAFF TGTGCCAGCAGCCCACTCCCGGGAGGGTCGAACACTGAAGCTTTCTTT
. TRBJ2-1 . TRBV29-1 CSAPPAGAYNEQFF TGCAGCGCCCCGCCGGCGGGGGCATACAATGAGCAGTTCTTC
few TRBJ2-2 TRBD1 TRBV5-1 CASSPGGHGELFF TGCGCCAGCAGCCCAGGGGGCCACGGGGAGCTGTTTTTT
. TRBJ2-3 . TRBV7-2 CASSFGSTDTQYF TGTGCCAGCAGCTTCGGGAGCACAGATACGCAGTATTTT
. TRBJ1-2 . TRBV3-1/TRBV3-2 CASNRGSYGYTF TGTGCCAGCAACCGAGGGAGCTATGGCTACACCTTC